This is a list of T cell receptor beta chains from one sample in a study of radiotherapy plus CTLA-4 blockade in lung cancer. The method was immunoSEQ multiplex PCR; TCRdb's version includes in-frame clones alone and lacks a portion of them. This table has around 55,000 clones, 70% to 85% appearing once. Source: peripheral blood, taken from a patient treated with radiotherapy plus ipilimumab. These TCRs come from a human donor with non-small cell lung cancer whose response to radiotherapy plus ipilimumab could not be evaluated. Each CDR3 is given with its conserved first and last residue. The order of the fields is clone size, V gene, D gene, J gene, CDR3 DNA, CDR3 protein. A D gene is named only where the DNA matches it firmly. Size is omitted from some rows. Given values are once, few, many or a class for expanded clones.

NA	TRBV10-3	NA	TRBJ2-3	TGTGCCATCAGCTACGGAAGAGGGATCACAGATACGCAGTATTTT	CAISYGRGITDTQYF
NA	TRBV5-4	TRBD1	TRBJ1-2	TGTGCCAGCAGCTTCGACAGGGCTAACTATGGCTACACCTTC	CASSFDRANYGYTF
few	TRBV6-5	TRBD1	TRBJ1-2	TGTGCCAGCAGTTACCGCACAGGGGGCTATGGCTACACCTTC	CASSYRTGGYGYTF
NA	TRBV5-1	TRBD1	TRBJ2-7	TGCGCCAGCAGCCTCGGGACAGGGGGGTACGAGCAGTACTTC	CASSLGTGGYEQYF
few	TRBV7-2	TRBD1	TRBJ2-5	TGTGCCAGCAGACAAACAGGGGATGGAGAGACCCAGTACTTC	CASRQTGDGETQYF
NA	TRBV6-5	NA	TRBJ2-7	TGTGCCAGCAGTAACCTTAATAGACACGGCTACGAGCAGTACTTC	CASSNLNRHGYEQYF
NA	TRBV10-3	NA	TRBJ2-2	TGTGCCATCAGTGAAGGAGTACACGGCACCGGGGAGCTGTTTTTT	CAISEGVHGTGELFF
NA	TRBV6-5	TRBD1	TRBJ2-5	TGTGCCAGCAGGTACGCTGGGACAGTACAAGAGACCCAGTACTTC	CASRYAGTVQETQYF
NA	TRBV4-3	TRBD1	TRBJ2-5	TGCGCCAGCAGCCAAGAAAACAGGGGGAGGGAGACCCAGTACTTC	CASSQENRGRETQYF
NA	TRBV5-4	TRBD2	TRBJ2-5	TGTGCCAGTGGGGCTGGACTAGCGGAAGAGACCCAGTACTTC	CASGAGLAEETQYF
NA	TRBV5-8	TRBD2	TRBJ2-7	TGTGCCAGCAGGCCGGTCGGGACTAGCGGGGAGCAGTACTTC	CASRPVGTSGEQYF
few	TRBV2	TRBD1	TRBJ1-2	TGTGCCAGCGTCCGGGACAGGGAAGGCTACACCTTC	CASVRDREGYTF
NA	TRBV19	NA	TRBJ1-5	TGTGCCAGTAGTCCCCCGAACAGGTCAGGTAGTAGCAATCAGCCCCAGCATTTT	CASSPPNRSGSSNQPQHF
NA	TRBV18	TRBD2	TRBJ2-3	TGTGCCAGCTCACCGGGGGGACTAGCGGGAGTTCGAGATACGCAGTATTTT	CASSPGGLAGVRDTQYF
NA	TRBV19	TRBD1	TRBJ1-1	TGTGCCAGTAGTAATTTCGACAGGGCAATGACTGAAGCTTTCTTT	CASSNFDRAMTEAFF
NA	TRBV30	TRBD1	TRBJ2-2	TGTGCCTGGAGTCCTGGGACAGGGTCCGGTGGGGAGCTGTTTTTT	CAWSPGTGSGGELFF
NA	TRBV5-6	TRBD2	TRBJ2-3	TGTGCCAGCAGCTTGTATAGCGGGGGGGCCGCCGGCACAGATACGCAGTATTTT	CASSLYSGGAAGTDTQYF
NA	TRBV19	NA	TRBJ2-1	TGTGCCAGTAGTAGGGCGAATTACCCGGGGAACATCGAATTCTTC	CASSRANYPGNIEFF
NA	TRBV10-3	NA	TRBJ1-1	TGTGCCATCACAAGGCAGGGCAACACTGAAGCTTTCTTT	CAITRQGNTEAFF
NA	TRBV27	NA	TRBJ2-7	TGTGCCAGCCAGGGGAGAACCCGTAGCGAGCAGTACTTC	CASQGRTRSEQYF
NA	TRBV5-6	NA	TRBJ2-7	TGTGCCAGCAGCCTCAACCCCAGGGACTACGAGCAGTACTTC	CASSLNPRDYEQYF
NA	TRBV9	TRBD2	TRBJ2-3	TGTGCCAGCAGCGTACAAGCGGGGGATCCAGATACGCAGTATTTT	CASSVQAGDPDTQYF
NA	TRBV4-2	TRBD2	TRBJ2-3	TGTGCCAGCAGCCAAGAGCCCTACTCCTTAGCGGGAGGCACAGATACGCAGTATTTT	CASSQEPYSLAGGTDTQYF
NA	TRBV19	NA	TRBJ1-2	TGTGCCAGTAGTCTCGAGGCGGGGGCGGTCTATGGCTACACCTTC	CASSLEAGAVYGYTF
NA	TRBV6-5	TRBD2	TRBJ2-7	TGTGCCAGCAACCCCGGGGGGGCCCGGAGCTACGAGCAGTACTTC	CASNPGGARSYEQYF
NA	TRBV4-3	TRBD1	TRBJ1-3	TGCGCCAGCAGCCAAGGGGGACCCTCGACAGGGGGAGGAAACACCATATATTTT	CASSQGGPSTGGGNTIYF
NA	TRBV4-3	TRBD2	TRBJ2-7	TGCGCCAGCAGCCAAGACCTAGCGGGAGTCTCCTACGAGCAGTACTTC	CASSQDLAGVSYEQYF
NA	TRBV5-1	TRBD1	TRBJ1-1	TGCGCCAGCAGCGGCCGGACAGGGTTAAGCACTGAAGCTTTCTTT	CASSGRTGLSTEAFF
NA	TRBV6-6	TRBD2	TRBJ2-7	TGTGCCAGCAGGCCGCGGACTAGCGGGCGCACCTACGAGCAGTACTTC	CASRPRTSGRTYEQYF
NA	TRBV9	TRBD2	TRBJ2-1	TGTGCCAGCAGCGTACTAGCGGGTACTAGCTCCTACAATGAGCAGTTCTTC	CASSVLAGTSSYNEQFF
NA	TRBV7-9	NA	TRBJ2-1	TGTGCCAGCAGCTTAGGCGTCTATAGCTCCTACAATGAGCAGTTCTTC	CASSLGVYSSYNEQFF
NA	TRBV28	NA	TRBJ2-2	TGTGCCAGCAGTTTGGAGACCGGGGAGCTGTTTTTT	CASSLETGELFF
NA	TRBV9	NA	TRBJ2-5	TGTGCCAGCAGCGTAGCCCCACTAGAGACCCAGTACTTC	CASSVAPLETQYF
NA	TRBV6-1	TRBD1	TRBJ1-4	TGTGCCAGCGCAGGAGGGGACAGTTCTAATGAAAAACTGTTTTTT	CASAGGDSSNEKLFF
NA	TRBV7-9	NA	TRBJ1-5	TGTGCCAGCAGCAGCGGGGAAAGGCCCCAGCATTTT	CASSSGERPQHF
NA	TRBV6-5	TRBD2	TRBJ2-1	TGTGCCAGCAGTCAAGCGGGGGGAGATGGGGAGCAGTTCTTC	CASSQAGGDGEQFF
NA	TRBV5-8	NA	TRBJ2-7	TGTGCCAGCATCCAGAGAGGGACATTGGGTTACGAGCAGTACTTC	CASIQRGTLGYEQYF